A selection of T cell receptor beta chains follows, all from one sample in a study of lymphopenia after photon versus proton radiotherapy. Produced via immunoSEQ multiplex PCR; TCRdb's table is partial and in-frame only. The data contain 60,000 to 75,000 clones, approximately 86% of them singletons. This specimen was peripheral blood, taken from a patient treated with proton-based radiotherapy. The receptors were sampled from a man at least 80 years old with esophageal cancer. CDR3s include the opening cysteine and the closing phenylalanine or tryptophan.

17,TRBJ2-1,TRBV7-9,CASSLGLRTLLYNEQFF
13,TRBJ1-1,TRBV5-1,CASSPDGNTEAFF
11,TRBJ2-5,TRBV6-6,CASSYSARKYF
14,TRBJ2-7,TRBV10-3,CAISEDAGGNEQYF
14,-,TRBV5-1,CASSSGTGLYEQYF
15,TRBJ1-2,TRBV9,CASSDQREGGYGYTF
15,TRBJ2-1,TRBV15,CATSRVSGSHNEQFF
14,TRBJ2-2,TRBV29-1,CSVQRAGNTGELFF
14,TRBJ2-5,TRBV5-1,CASSSLGVRETQYF
11,TRBJ2-7,TRBV27,CASSSSYEQYF
14,TRBJ2-7,TRBV7-9,CASSSLLRAYEQYF
12,TRBJ2-7,TRBV11-2,CASSFRGYEQYF
15,TRBJ1-5,TRBV5-6,CASSLGWDSNQPQHF
14,TRBJ1-6,TRBV7-9,CASSLEVFNSPLHF
15,TRBJ2-3,TRBV10-3,CAISESRDSTDTQYF
15,TRBJ1-6,TRBV27,CASSFGRQLNSPLHF
15,TRBJ2-1,TRBV19,CASRPGLAGVNEQFF
15,TRBJ2-3,TRBV11-2,CASSLGQAESNTQYF
14,TRBJ2-7,TRBV7-2,CASSWEDGSYEQYF
15,TRBJ2-2,TRBV7-9,CASSVQGAQTGELFF
12,TRBJ2-1,TRBV4-1,CASSGSSDEQFF
17,TRBJ1-3,TRBV7-2,CASSLDPRTDSGNTIYF
13,TRBJ1-1,TRBV7-6,CASSPGRGTEAFF
15,TRBJ2-1,TRBV6-1,CASSEGPNSYNEQFF
17,TRBJ2-7,TRBV7-2,CASSFSSGTMWTYEQYF
16,TRBJ2-7,TRBV11-2,CASSLDYPSGAYEQYF
16,TRBJ2-5,TRBV4-1,CASSQDGLAAWETQYF
15,TRBJ2-1,TRBV6-6,CASSPHGTVHNEQFF
13,TRBJ1-1,TRBV7-2,CASSLVGGGEAFF
12,TRBJ1-2,TRBV19,CASSIGGGVYTF
16,TRBJ2-7,TRBV9,CASSSRQGQGAYEQYF
15,TRBJ1-5,TRBV6-1,CASRKGGTGNQPQHF
14,TRBJ1-5,TRBV9,CASSPRGGRQPQHF
17,TRBJ2-1,TRBV7-3,CASSVNSGVSSYNEQFF
15,-,TRBV4-3,CASSQGASGRLEQYF
15,TRBJ2-7,TRBV10-3,CAISLRAQEGDEQYF
15,TRBJ2-7,TRBV2,CASSTGIEGSYEQYF
15,TRBJ1-5,TRBV11-3,CASSLIFDSNQPQHF
17,TRBJ2-2,TRBV10-3,CAISTQTGTSGTGELFF
14,TRBJ1-5,TRBV2,CASSRQGSDQPQHF